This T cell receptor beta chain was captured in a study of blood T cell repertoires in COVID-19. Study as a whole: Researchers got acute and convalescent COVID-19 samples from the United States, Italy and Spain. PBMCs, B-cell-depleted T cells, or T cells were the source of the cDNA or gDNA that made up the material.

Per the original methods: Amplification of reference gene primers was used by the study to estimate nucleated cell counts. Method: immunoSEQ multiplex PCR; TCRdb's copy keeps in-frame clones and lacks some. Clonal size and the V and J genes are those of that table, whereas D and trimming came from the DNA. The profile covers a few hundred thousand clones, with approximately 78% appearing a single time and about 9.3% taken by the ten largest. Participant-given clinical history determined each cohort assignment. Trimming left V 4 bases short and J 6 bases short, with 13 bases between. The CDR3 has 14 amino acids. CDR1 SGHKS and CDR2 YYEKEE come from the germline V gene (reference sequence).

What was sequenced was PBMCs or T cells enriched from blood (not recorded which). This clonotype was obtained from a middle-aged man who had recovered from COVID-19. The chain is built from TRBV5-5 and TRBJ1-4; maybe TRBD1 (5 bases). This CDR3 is CASSMTALDEKLFF. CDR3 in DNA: TGTGCCAGCAGCATGACAGCCTTGGATGAAAAACTGTTTTTT.